Below are 24 T cell receptor beta chains sequenced from a single sample in a study of Ad26.COV2.S vaccination and SARS-CoV-2 variants. Described treatment: 15 to 20 received Ad26.COV2.S at low or high dose, single or two shots; roughly five received placebo; per-sample allocation not given. Specimens were obtained on day 63 following the first vaccine or placebo injection. Using immunoSEQ multiplex PCR, the repertoire was profiled, and TCRdb retains in-frame clones only, with some absent. The repertoire holds fewer than 600,000 clones, roughly nine tenths seen once, with around 1.6% in the top ten. This specimen consisted of peripheral blood, obtained in a trial of Ad26.COV2.S vaccine versus placebo. These receptors all come from a person aged 18-60 years who received the Ad26.COV2.S COVID-19 vaccine or a placebo.

The chain is built from TRBV6-5 and TRBJ2-5, with 9 bases aligning to TRBD1. The germline CDR1 and CDR2 sequences are MNHEY and SVGAGI. This CDR3 comprises 13 residues. The ends lost 8 bases at V and 7 bases at J; junction bases unmatched: 8. Here the CDR3 DNA reads TGTGCCAGCCGCCGCACGACAGGGGGGACCCAGTACTTC. Translated: CASRRTTGGTQYF.

This rearrangement joins TRBV30 to TRBJ2-5, with TRBD2 as a possible D gene (5 bases). Germline loops: CDR1 GTSNPN, CDR2 SVGIG (reference sequence). The CDR3 has 13 amino acids. V lost 3 bases to trimming and J lost 5 bases, with 13 bases between them. DNA for the CDR3: TGTGCCTGGAGCGACGGGATGATCGAGACCCAGTACTTC. It translates to CAWSDGMIETQYF.

The chain couples TRBV29-1 to TRBJ2-3, with 13 nucleotides matching TRBD2. V dropped 4 bases and J dropped 4; count of bases not matched to a gene: 2. Germline CDR1 SQVTM, CDR2 ANQGSEA. The CDR3 runs to 14 residues. This CDR3 is CSVGTSGRSDTQYF. The CDR3, as DNA: TGCAGCGTTGGGACTAGCGGGAGATCAGATACGCAGTATTTT.

This clone was found once. The chain uses TRBV10-2 and TRBJ2-5; no reliable D call. The germline gives CDR1 WSHSY, CDR2 SAAADI. V lost 0 bases and J lost 3, with 8 bases in between. CDR3 length: 14 amino acids. The CDR3 region is CASSESGQKETQYF. Written as DNA, the CDR3 is TGCGCCAGCAGTGAGTCGGGCCAGAAAGAGACCCAGTACTTC.

This clone was counted once. The chain recombines TRBV5-1 with TRBJ2-7; 10 bases are a match to TRBD1. The length of the CDR3 is 15 residues. The V gene's germline CDR1 is SGHRS and CDR2 YFSETQ. Losses at the gene ends were 4 bases for V and 6 bases for J; bases not matched to a gene: 10. The CDR3 protein is CASSRDRDRGREQYF. CDR3 in DNA: TGCGCCAGCAGCCGGGACCGGGACAGGGGACGCGAGCAGTACTTC.

The chain joins TRBV6-5 to TRBJ2-2; TRBD2 matches at 7 bases. Losses at the gene ends were 5 bases for V and 5 bases for J; bases not matched to a gene: 8. CDR1 and CDR2 from the germline V gene are MNHEY and SVGAGI. There are 15 residues in the CDR3. CDR3: CASSTATAGTGELFF. The CDR3 DNA is TGTGCCAGCAGTACCGCGACAGCGGGAACCGGGGAGCTGTTTTTT.

The genes are TRBV19 and TRBJ1-1; no clear D. The germline V and J ends were trimmed by 4 bases and 3 bases, with 9 bases remaining between them. The CDR3 totals 13 residues. From germline, CDR1 is LNHDA and CDR2 SQIVND (reference sequence). The CDR3 sequence is CASSKERDTEAFF. CDR3 nucleotides: TGTGCCAGTAGTAAAGAACGAGACACTGAAGCTTTCTTT.

This chain connects TRBV7-2 to TRBJ2-1; D might be TRBD1 (6 bases). Germline assignment: CDR1 SGHTA and CDR2 FQGNSA. The CDR3 consists of 13 residues. Trimming shortened V by 5 bases and J by 7 bases, and 12 bases separated the two germline ends. Here the CDR3 reads CASSNPRGNEQFF. In DNA, the CDR3 is TGTGCCAGCAGCAATCCGAGGGGGAATGAGCAGTTCTTC.

The chain carries TRBV7-2 and TRBJ2-2; tentative D call: TRBD1 (6 bases). Germline assignment: CDR1 SGHTA and CDR2 FQGNSA. The CDR3 runs to 15 residues. The V and J ends lost 3 bases and 3 bases respectively, with 11 bases between them. Here the CDR3 reads CASSFAWGHTGELFF. The CDR3 DNA is TGTGCCAGCAGCTTTGCCTGGGGGCACACCGGGGAGCTGTTTTTT.

The sample holds one count of this clone. The CDR3 DNA sequence: TGTGCCATCAGTGAGGGGACAGGGGTTACCACTGAAGCTTTCTTT. Translating gives CAISEGTGVTTEAFF. The chain uses TRBV10-3 and TRBJ1-1, with 10 bases matching TRBD1. Germline loops: CDR1 ENHRY, CDR2 SYGVKD. Trimming removed 2 bases from V and 4 bases from J; junction bases left unmatched: 4. This CDR3 comprises 15 residues.

This sequence joins TRBV30 and TRBJ1-3, with no clear D. With 5 bases removed from V and 4 bases from J, the gap between germline ends came to 18 bases. This CDR3 is built from 15 residues. CDR1 is GTSNPN and CDR2 is SVGIG in the germline V gene (reference sequence). The CDR3: CAWAQEGGLGNTIYF. CDR3 DNA sequence: TGTGCCTGGGCTCAGGAGGGAGGGCTCGGAAACACCATATATTTT.

The chain couples TRBV27 to TRBJ2-5, with TRBD2 identical over 8 bases. This CDR3 region has 15 residues. Germline CDR1 MNHEY, CDR2 SMNVEV (reference sequence). J gave up 5 bases and V 3 bases, and 8 bases lay outside the gene matches. CDR3 nucleotides: TGTGCCAGCAGTTTGCTAACGGGAGGGGGGGAGACCCAGTACTTC. It encodes CASSLLTGGGETQYF.

V and J are TRBV5-1 and TRBJ1-2, with 8 bases that match TRBD1. Per the germline V gene, CDR1 is SGHRS and CDR2 is YFSETQ. CDR3 length: 14 residues. V was pared by 3 bases and J by 2 bases, with 3 bases of the junction left unmatched. The CDR3 DNA follows: TGCGCCAGCAGCTACAGGGGGGGCAACTATGGCTACACCTTC. This translates into CASSYRGGNYGYTF.

The V call is TRBV6-1, the J call TRBJ2-1, with TRBD2 identical over 8 bases. Germline CDR1 reads MNHNS; CDR2 reads SASEGT. The CDR3 extends over 16 amino acids. V was clipped by 4 bases and J by 4 bases; unmatched bases: 9. The CDR3 protein is CASSGASGWSYNEQFF. For the CDR3, the DNA is TGTGCCAGCAGTGGGGCTAGCGGGTGGAGTTACAATGAGCAGTTCTTC.

The chain is built from TRBV27 and TRBJ1-1; a possible D gene is TRBD1 (6 bases). The germline CDR1 and CDR2 sequences are MNHEY and SMNVEV (reference sequence). This CDR3 is 15 amino acids long. Trimming shortened V by 2 bases and J by 1 base, and 11 bases separated the two germline ends. The CDR3 reads CASSLRQGPNTEAFF. The DNA for the CDR3 is TGTGCCAGCAGTTTAAGGCAGGGGCCGAACACTGAAGCTTTCTTT.

The chain carries TRBV18 and TRBJ2-7; perhaps TRBD1 as D (7 bases). Germline V lookup: CDR1 KGHSH, CDR2 LQKENI. The V end was cut by 6 bases, the J end by 1 base, with 13 bases between. This CDR3 has 14 amino acids. CDR3: CASSGRDSSYEQYF. The CDR3 bases are TGTGCCAGCTCCGGGCGGGACAGTTCCTACGAGCAGTACTTC.

The V gene is TRBV4-1, the J gene TRBJ2-3, with D maybe TRBD2 (5 bases). Per germline, CDR1 MGHRA and CDR2 YSYEKL. The CDR3 spans 13 residues. Trimming shortened V by 3 bases and J by 8 bases, and 12 bases separated the two germline ends. The DNA for the CDR3 is TGCGCCAGCAGCCACCCCACGGGGATTACGCAGTATTTT. It specifies CASSHPTGITQYF.

This chain connects TRBV5-4 to TRBJ1-6; 8 nucleotides agree with TRBD1. The germline V gene encodes CDR1 SGHNT and CDR2 YYREEE (reference sequence). This CDR3 is built from 17 residues. The V and J ends lost 4 bases and 6 bases, in that order; junction bases with no gene match: 12. CDR3 residues: CASSPTGQGPSNSPLHF. CDR3 nucleotide sequence: TGTGCCAGCAGCCCCACAGGACAGGGACCTAGTAATTCACCCCTCCACTTT.

The CDR3, as DNA: TGTGCCAGCAGCTTAACTACAGGGTTCGCCAGTGAAGCTTTCTTT. Translation: CASSLTTGFASEAFF. The chain couples TRBV7-2 to TRBJ1-1; D may be TRBD1 (6 bases). V dropped 2 bases and J dropped 7 bases, with 17 bases sitting between them. CDR1 is SGHTA, CDR2 FQGNSA, per germline. The CDR3 has 15 residues.

The gene calls are TRBV11-2 and TRBJ1-2, with 7 positions matching TRBD1. This CDR3 region has 13 residues. Germline CDR1 reads SGHAT; CDR2 reads FQNNGV. J was trimmed by 3 bases and V by 3 bases; bases with no gene match: 1. This CDR3 reads CASSFGQDYGYTF. The CDR3 DNA is TGTGCCAGCAGCTTCGGACAGGACTATGGCTACACCTTC.

This clone was seen a single time. The chain employs TRBV29-1 and TRBJ2-7; TRBD2 aligns across 7 bases. The CDR3 is made up of 11 amino acids. V lost 7 bases to trimming and J lost 5 bases; unmatched junction nucleotides: 5. The germline gives CDR1 SQVTM, CDR2 ANQGSEA. CDR3 coding DNA: TGCAGCGCGCGGGAGTTCGACGAGCAGTACTTC. Protein product: CSAREFDEQYF.

The chain joins TRBV20-1 to TRBJ2-3; D is uncertain. Trimming pared 1 base from V and 7 bases from J, leaving 6 bases between. Per germline, CDR1 DFQATT and CDR2 SNEGSKA (reference sequence). This CDR3 contains 11 residues. Here the CDR3 reads CSARGRHTQYF. In DNA form, the CDR3 reads TGCAGTGCTAGAGGCCGCCATACGCAGTATTTT.

The gene calls are TRBV3-1 (or the pseudogene TRBV3-2) and TRBJ1-5, with unresolved D. V gave up 2 bases and J gave up 0 bases, with 8 bases separating them. The CDR3 is 15 amino acids. The V gene's germline CDR1 is LGHDT and CDR2 YNNKEL (reference sequence). In DNA, the CDR3 is TGTGCCAGCAGCCAAAATCTAAATAGCAATCAGCCCCAGCATTTT. Amino acid sequence: CASSQNLNSNQPQHF.

The rearrangement joins TRBV5-1 to TRBJ2-1, with D hard to call. Germline V lookup: CDR1 SGHRS, CDR2 YFSETQ. The V end was cut by 2 bases, the J end by 7 bases, with 10 bases between. This CDR3 contains 13 residues. DNA of the CDR3: TGCGCCAGCAGCTTACTGGACGGGAATGAGCAGTTCTTC. Residues: CASSLLDGNEQFF. Full variable domain (outside the CDR3, taken from reference TRBV5-1 and TRBJ2-1): KAGVTQTPRYLIKTRGQQVTLSCSPISGHRSVSWYQQTPGQGLQFLFEYFSETQRNKGNFPGRFSGRQFSNSRSEMNVSTLELGDSALYLCASSLLDGNEQFFGPGTRLTVL.